The entry below describes one TCR beta chain. Its matching antigen is unknown. V lost 6 bases to trimming and J lost 4 bases, with 15 bases between them. The CDR3 has 14 residues. Per the germline V gene, CDR1 is MNHEY and CDR2 is SVGAGI. The sample originates from a study of long-term antiretroviral therapy in people with HIV. Points from the study as a whole: The repertoire was dominated at all time points by clones expanded before ART. Unavailable data included ART adherence, viral resistance and therapy changes (switches in treatment).

The run of the v3.0 immunoSEQ assay was at survey level. TCRdb's copy holds only in-frame clones and misses some; the assay was immunoSEQ multiplex PCR. The sample holds around 34,000 clones, 75% to 90% seen once. The chain uses TRBV6-5 and TRBJ1-2; a weak D match, TRBD1 (5 bases). Specimen: unsorted PBMCs, collected 1.5 years after starting antiretroviral therapy. The clonotype comes from a man between 18 and 35 years old with HIV. The CDR3 DNA reads TGTGCCAGCAGATTCTCAGGGAAGAGCTATGGCTACACCTTC. Translating gives CASRFSGKSYGYTF.